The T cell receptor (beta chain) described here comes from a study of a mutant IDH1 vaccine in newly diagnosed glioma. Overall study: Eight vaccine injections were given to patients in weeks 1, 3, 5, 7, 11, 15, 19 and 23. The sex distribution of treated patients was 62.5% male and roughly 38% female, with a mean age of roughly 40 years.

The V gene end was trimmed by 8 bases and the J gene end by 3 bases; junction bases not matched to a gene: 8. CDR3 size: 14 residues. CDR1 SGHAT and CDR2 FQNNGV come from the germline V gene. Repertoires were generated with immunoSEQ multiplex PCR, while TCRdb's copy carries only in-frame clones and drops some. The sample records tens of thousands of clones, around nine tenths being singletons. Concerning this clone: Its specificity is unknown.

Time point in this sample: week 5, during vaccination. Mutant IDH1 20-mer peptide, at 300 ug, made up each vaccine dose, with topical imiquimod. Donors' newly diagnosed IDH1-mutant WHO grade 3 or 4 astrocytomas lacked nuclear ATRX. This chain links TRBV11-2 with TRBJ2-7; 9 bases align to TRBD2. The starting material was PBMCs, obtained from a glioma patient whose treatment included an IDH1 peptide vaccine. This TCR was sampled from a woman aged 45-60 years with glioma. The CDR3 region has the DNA TGTGCCAGCGTTTGGGGTAGCGGGAGCTACGAGCAGTACTTC. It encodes CASVWGSGSYEQYF.